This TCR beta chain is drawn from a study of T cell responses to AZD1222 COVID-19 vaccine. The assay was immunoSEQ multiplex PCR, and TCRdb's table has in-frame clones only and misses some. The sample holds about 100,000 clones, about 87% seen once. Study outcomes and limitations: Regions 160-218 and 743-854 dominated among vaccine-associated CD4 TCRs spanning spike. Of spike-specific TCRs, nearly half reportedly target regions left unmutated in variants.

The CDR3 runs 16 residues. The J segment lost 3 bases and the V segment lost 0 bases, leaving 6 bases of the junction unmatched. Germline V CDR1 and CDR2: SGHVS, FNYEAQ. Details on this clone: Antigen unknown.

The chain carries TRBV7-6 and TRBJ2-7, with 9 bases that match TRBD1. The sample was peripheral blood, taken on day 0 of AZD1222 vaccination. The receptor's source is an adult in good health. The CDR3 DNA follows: TGTGCCAGCAGCTTAGCGGGGACAGGGAGAAGCTACGAGCAGTACTTC. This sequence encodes CASSLAGTGRSYEQYF.